The clone carrying this T cell receptor (beta chain) was counted at least ten times. The antigen is undetermined. This sample is drawn from a study of early T cells in non-severe SARS-CoV-2 infection. Whole-study context: From unsorted whole blood, bulk RNA was sequenced, and the chains remained unpaired. Study-wide results and limits: A preference for anti-spike CD8 responses marked VDJdb matching, which missed private and CD4 specificities.

CDR3 length: 14 residues. V shed 3 bases and J shed 6 bases, with 12 bases lying between them. In the library, individual cDNA molecules carried attached unique molecular identifiers. One entry per CDR3 protein, called by TCRdb with MiXCR from the 5' RACE reads. Among about 39,000 distinct CDR3 sequences listed, 4.7% were seen once. This receptor was identified in an adult who was a healthcare worker with PCR-confirmed SARS-CoV-2 infection or an uninfected control (not recorded which). The rearrangement uses TRBV12-3 or TRBV12-4 and TRBJ1-3, with unresolved D. The sequenced sample was whole blood. CDR3 bases: TGTGCCAGCAGTTTTTCCTATCTAAAAAACACCATATATTTT. Residues: CASSFSYLKNTIYF.